In its sample, the clone carrying this T cell receptor beta chain was seen a few times. Before thyroid surgery, none of the patients had received any treatment. This CDR3 comprises 14 residues. The V end lost 5 bases, the J end lost 0 bases, and 10 bases lay between the germline ends. From germline, CDR1 is MNHNS and CDR2 SASEGT. How the authors handled the data: The study built a papillary thyroid cancer distant-metastasis classifier from CDR3 differences across clinicopathological groups. With MiXCR, TCRdb called clones anew from the PCR reads. For this entry, the V and J calls and clone size follow TCRdb and not the study's own pipeline. The table lists 30,000 or so clones, over 25% of them singletons. The data derive from a study of metastatic and nonmetastatic thyroid tumors.

The chain couples TRBV6-1 to TRBJ1-2; D may be TRBD1 (5 bases). The sample comprised blood. This clonotype originated in a female donor with papillary thyroid cancer or a benign thyroid nodule (not recorded which). Some clones in this sample may be carry-over from other donors' samples. The CDR3 nucleotides read TGTGCCAGCAGTTTAACGGGGCCTAACTATGGCTACACCTTC. Its translation: CASSLTGPNYGYTF.